The T cell receptor (beta chain) under discussion was sequenced for a study of CD8 T cells in ankylosing spondylitis. Germline V CDR1 and CDR2: SGHRS, YFSETQ. Trimming took off 4 bases at V and 7 bases at J, with 12 bases between the two ends. The CDR3 consists of 12 residues. As concerns this clonotype: Its target is not known.

Construction of TCR beta libraries was performed using quantitative 5'-RACE with molecular barcodes. TCRdb fed the 5' RACE reads into MiXCR, producing one record per CDR3 protein. The data contain approximately 350,000 distinct CDR3 sequences, over 12% of them singletons. Regarding the study as a whole: Within peripheral blood, clones linked to disease were CD8+ and relatively rare. A TCR beta motif made of about eight highly homologous variants seemed typical of ankylosing spondylitis blood.

The chain has TRBV5-1 and TRBJ2-7; D is undetermined. Material: blood, either unsorted or a sorted T cell fraction (not recorded which). This receptor was identified in a male donor with ankylosing spondylitis or in good health (not recorded which). CDR3 amino acids: CASSLMGREQYF. In DNA form, the CDR3 reads TGCGCCAGCAGCCTAATGGGCCGGGAGCAGTACTTC.